This note documents a single T cell receptor (beta chain) sequence. This sample stems from a study of cytomegalovirus exposure and HLA in healthy donors. Germline CDR1 SGHTA, CDR2 FQGNSA. The CDR3 totals 13 residues. V lost 1 base and J lost 3, with 7 bases in between. Generated by immunoSEQ multiplex PCR, the TCRdb table keeps only in-frame clones and is missing some. This table holds 150,000 to 200,000 clones, roughly nine tenths found once. The V gene is TRBV7-2, the J gene TRBJ2-7, with no clear D. The sample was PBMCs. This receptor was identified in a woman in her late teens or twenties in good health and CMV-seropositive. CDR3 amino acids: CASSLVVGYEQYF. The CDR3 DNA follows: TGTGCCAGCAGCTTAGTGGTCGGCTACGAGCAGTACTTC.